The rows below give T cell receptor beta chains drawn from one sample of a study of blood T cell repertoires in COVID-19. Libraries were prepared by immunoSEQ multiplex PCR; TCRdb keeps only in-frame clonotypes and omits some of them. The sample carries 86,000 or so clones, 86% recorded once. Sequenced: peripheral blood. These receptors came from a man aged 50 or older with active or convalescent COVID-19. CDR3s include the opening cysteine and the closing phenylalanine or tryptophan. A D gene is named only where the DNA matches it firmly. Expanded clones get a size class; other rows say once, few or many, or leave the size out.

abundance	d_gene	v_gene	j_gene	CDR3nt	CDR3aa
NA	TRBD1	TRBV27	TRBJ2-5	TGTGCCAGCAGTCACCGGGACAGGGGGTCCCGAGGGACCCAGTACTTC	CASSHRDRGSRGTQYF
NA	TRBD1	TRBV28	TRBJ1-5	TGTGCCAGCAGGACAGGGAGGAAGCCCCAGCATTTT	CASRTGRKPQHF
NA	NA	TRBV24-1	TRBJ1-3	TGTGCCACCAGTGCAGGTCCCTCTGGAAACACCATATATTTT	CATSAGPSGNTIYF
NA	TRBD1	TRBV2	TRBJ2-7	TGTGCCAGCAGGGCAGGGGGCTCCTACGAGCAGTACTTC	CASRAGGSYEQYF
NA	NA	TRBV7-9	TRBJ2-1	TGTGCCAGCAGCTTAATGTCCAGTGACAATGAGCAGTTCTTC	CASSLMSSDNEQFF
NA	TRBD1	TRBV28	TRBJ1-1	TGTGCCAGCAGTCAGGGACAGATCGTTGAAGCTTTCTTT	CASSQGQIVEAFF
NA	NA	TRBV5-1	TRBJ1-2	TGCGCCAGCAGCTTGGTGGGAGAGGCTAATAGTGGCTACACCTTC	CASSLVGEANSGYTF
NA	TRBD1	TRBV18	TRBJ1-4	TGTGCCAGCTCACCACAAGGGACAGGGGGTGAAAAACTGTTTTTT	CASSPQGTGGEKLFF
NA	TRBD1	TRBV5-1	TRBJ1-1	TGCGCCAGCAGCACCGGGACAGGGAGCACTGAAGCTTTCTTT	CASSTGTGSTEAFF
NA	NA	TRBV6-2/TRBV6-3	TRBJ2-3	TGTGCCAGCAGTTACAGTCACTCAGATACGCAGTATTTT	CASSYSHSDTQYF
once	TRBD2	TRBV3-1/TRBV3-2	TRBJ2-3	TGTGCCAGCAGCCAGGCGGGGGGGCCGGGAGCAGATACGCAGTATTTT	CASSQAGGPGADTQYF
NA	NA	TRBV12-3/TRBV12-4	TRBJ2-1	TGTGCCAGCAGTTTAGCGCAAGCGAATGAGCAGTTCTTC	CASSLAQANEQFF
NA	TRBD1	TRBV3-1/TRBV3-2	TRBJ1-5	TGTGCCAGCAGCCAGCCCCGGGACAGGGGAGGCAATCAGCCCCAGCATTTT	CASSQPRDRGGNQPQHF
once	TRBD1	TRBV28	TRBJ1-2	TGTGCCAGCAGGGACAGGATTTTTAACTATGGCTACACCTTC	CASRDRIFNYGYTF
NA	NA	TRBV7-2	TRBJ2-1	TGTGCCAGCAGCTTAGACGGGGGGCCCAGGAATGAGCAGTTCTTC	CASSLDGGPRNEQFF
once	TRBD1	TRBV5-1	TRBJ1-4	TGCGCCAGCAGTCCCGGGACAGGCCCAACTAATGAAAAACTGTTTTTT	CASSPGTGPTNEKLFF
NA	NA	TRBV5-6	TRBJ2-2	TGTGCCAGCAGCTTGATAGGGGATCCGAACACCGGGGAGCTGTTTTTT	CASSLIGDPNTGELFF
NA	NA	TRBV9	TRBJ1-1	TGTGCCAGCAGCGTAGCGATGGACTCCCCCAGTGGGACTGAAGCTTTCTTT	CASSVAMDSPSGTEAFF
NA	NA	TRBV7-2	TRBJ2-7	TGTGCCAGCAGCTTTGATGGGGGCCGGTACGAGCAGTACTTC	CASSFDGGRYEQYF
once	NA	TRBV29-1	TRBJ2-1	TGCAGCCAAGTAGGACAGTACAATGAGCAGTTCTTC	CSQVGQYNEQFF
NA	TRBD2	TRBV4-2	TRBJ2-2	TGTGCCAGCGGGGGGGGTATTTTGAACACCGGGGAGCTGTTTTTT	CASGGGILNTGELFF
NA	NA	TRBV5-1	TRBJ2-5	TGCGCCAGCAGCTTGAATTTTGGAGCCCAAGAGACCCAGTACTTC	CASSLNFGAQETQYF
NA	NA	TRBV19	TRBJ2-2	TGTGCCAGTAGTGCACGGGGGTCCACCGGGGAGCTGTTTTTT	CASSARGSTGELFF
NA	NA	TRBV5-1	TRBJ2-5	TGCGCCAGCAGCGTACAGCCCATCCAAGAGACCCAGTACTTC	CASSVQPIQETQYF
NA	TRBD1	TRBV12-3/TRBV12-4	TRBJ1-2	TGTGCCAGCACCCGGGACAGGGGGTATGGCTACACCTTC	CASTRDRGYGYTF
NA	TRBD1	TRBV18	TRBJ1-5	TGTGCCAGCTACCGGACAGGGGGCGTCAATCAGCCCCAGCATTTT	CASYRTGGVNQPQHF
NA	NA	TRBV7-2	TRBJ1-2	TGTGCCAGCAGCTTAATCCCGGGGGGGGGCGATAACTATGGCTACACCTTC	CASSLIPGGGDNYGYTF
NA	TRBD1	TRBV7-9	TRBJ2-3	TGTGCCAGCAGCTCGACAGGGAATGCAGATACGCAGTATTTT	CASSSTGNADTQYF
few	NA	TRBV4-1	TRBJ1-5	TGCGCCAGCAGCCAGGAGGGAAGCAATCAGCCCCAGCATTTT	CASSQEGSNQPQHF
NA	NA	TRBV2	TRBJ2-6	TGTGCCAGCGGCGGGGTAACGGAGGGCTCTGGGGCCAACGTCCTGACTTTC	CASGGVTEGSGANVLTF
NA	TRBD1	TRBV7-9	TRBJ2-1	TGTGCCAGCAGCTCAGGGGGCGTCGTGTTCTTC	CASSSGGVVFF
NA	NA	TRBV7-2	TRBJ2-1	TGTGCCAGCAGCTTAGCTACAGCCAATGAGCAGTTCTTC	CASSLATANEQFF
NA	NA	TRBV5-6	TRBJ1-1	TGTGCCACCCTTTGGGCAGGGCGAACTGAAGCTTTCTTT	CATLWAGRTEAFF
once	NA	TRBV19	TRBJ2-2	TGTGCCAGTAGTTCCCAGACAGGAGTGGGGAACACCGGGGAGCTGTTTTTT	CASSSQTGVGNTGELFF
NA	TRBD1	TRBV2	TRBJ1-5	TGTGCCAGCAGTGAACGACAGGGATCACATCAGCCCCAGCATTTT	CASSERQGSHQPQHF
NA	NA	TRBV5-4	TRBJ1-1	TGTGCCAGCAGCTTGAGGGGCGTGAACACTGAAGCTTTCTTT	CASSLRGVNTEAFF
NA	NA	TRBV25-1	TRBJ1-4	TGTGCCAGCAGTGAATATGAACAGGGAGGGAGTGAAAAACTGTTTTTT	CASSEYEQGGSEKLFF
NA	NA	TRBV5-1	TRBJ2-6	TGCGCCAGCAGCTCTACAGTCTCTGGGGCCAACGTCCTGACTTTC	CASSSTVSGANVLTF
NA	NA	TRBV28	TRBJ2-7	TGTGCCACCCCCCGTCCTAGCTCCTACGAGCAGTACTTC	CATPRPSSYEQYF
NA	TRBD1	TRBV5-8	TRBJ2-1	TGTGCCAGCAGCTCGCGGGACAGGGGGCTTCGGTTCTTC	CASSSRDRGLRFF
NA	TRBD1	TRBV9	TRBJ1-1	TGTGCCAGCAGCGCCCGACAGGGGGAGAACACTGAAGCTTTCTTT	CASSARQGENTEAFF
NA	NA	TRBV28	TRBJ1-6	TGTGCCAGCAGTCTCAGGGGCTCCTATAATTCACCCCTCCACTTT	CASSLRGSYNSPLHF